This T cell receptor beta chain is drawn from a study of PD-L1 blockade in urothelial cancer. The data were produced by immunoSEQ multiplex PCR, yet TCRdb's version contains in-frame clones alone and is incomplete. The sample holds roughly 74,000 clones, around 90% seen once. The germline V gene encodes CDR1 SQVTM and CDR2 ANQGSEA. Unmatched junction bases numbered 11, after V lost 4 bases and J lost 5 bases. The CDR3 totals 16 residues. The chain employs TRBV29-1 and TRBJ2-5; 12 positions agree with TRBD2. The clonotype originates from a woman aged 70-85 years with urothelial cancer. Here the sequenced sample was PBMCs, taken around atezolizumab (anti-PD-L1) treatment. The CDR3 here is CSVVSLAGGVVETQYF. The CDR3 region has the DNA TGCAGCGTTGTGTCGCTAGCGGGGGGGGTTGTTGAGACCCAGTACTTC.